The entry below gives a single T cell receptor (beta chain) sequence along with its context. What it recognizes is unknown. Germline V gene data show CDR1 as LNHDA and CDR2 as SQIVND (reference sequence). The CDR3 is 15 amino acids. With 3 bases removed from V and 3 bases from J, the gap between germline ends came to 15 bases. In the PCR, 60 Vbeta and 13 Jbeta primers were used. Profiling relied on immunoSEQ multiplex PCR, and the TCRdb table lists in-frame clones only, not all of them. The sample consists of 70,000 or so clones, 80% to 90% of them appearing once. At the time of sampling, donors were nominally healthy, though unrecorded immune exposures were likely. The data were taken from a study of cytomegalovirus exposure and HLA in healthy donors. Points from the study as a whole: A few of the chains that were CMV-associated were confirmed in vitro to be specific for CMV antigens. An analysis that was carried out later associated 16,951 TCR beta sequences with HLA alleles at 0.05 false discovery rate. The investigators catalogued 150 or so TCR beta chains as cytomegalovirus-associated.

The clonotype originates from a woman in her twenties or thirties in good health and CMV-seropositive. V gene TRBV19 combines with J gene TRBJ2-7, with a tentative D call TRBD2 (5 bases). The sequencing sample was made of PBMCs. The CDR3 reads CASSIQAAPGYEQYF. The CDR3 nucleotides read TGTGCCAGTAGTATTCAAGCGGCGCCCGGCTACGAGCAGTACTTC.